Shown below are 21 T cell receptor beta chains from a single sample sequenced in a study of T cell changes during pregnancy in multiple sclerosis. Data came from immunoSEQ multiplex PCR; TCRdb stores just in-frame clones and leaves some out. The sample has tens of thousands of clones, approximately 90% seen once; the top ten hold around 1.7%. The input for sequencing was peripheral blood, taken after pregnancy. The origin of the receptors is a female donor with multiple sclerosis, enrolled in a pregnancy study.

The chain carries TRBV9 and TRBJ2-2; D not resolved. V lost 0 bases to trimming and J lost 0 bases, with 9 bases between them. Germline CDR1 is SGDLS and CDR2 is YYNGEE. The CDR3 sequence is 16 residues long. The CDR3 sequence is CASSVVGSSNTGELFF. As DNA, the CDR3 is TGTGCCAGCAGCGTAGTGGGCAGCTCGAACACCGGGGAGCTGTTTTTT.

The chain couples TRBV5-6 to TRBJ2-1; D perhaps matches TRBD2 (6 bases). Trimming removed 3 bases at V and 5 bases at J, with 9 bases between. The CDR3 length is 13 residues. Per germline, CDR1 SGHDT and CDR2 YYEEEE. CDR3: CASSYGTHNEQFF. The CDR3 nucleotides are TGTGCCAGCAGCTACGGGACTCACAATGAGCAGTTCTTC.

The genes are TRBV9 and TRBJ2-1; D unclear. Trimming shortened V by 3 bases and J by 3 bases, and 13 bases separated the two germline ends. CDR3 length: 15 amino acids. Per the germline V gene, CDR1 is SGDLS and CDR2 is YYNGEE. CDR3 sequence (DNA): TGTGCCAGCAGCGAGACACCGTTGAGCTACAATGAGCAGTTCTTC. Encoded protein: CASSETPLSYNEQFF.

This rearrangement joins TRBV7-8 to TRBJ1-1, with D uncertain. The germline gives CDR1 SGHVS, CDR2 FQNEAQ. The CDR3 contains 15 residues. V dropped 1 base and J dropped 8 bases, with 17 bases sitting between them. In DNA form, the CDR3 reads TGTGCCAGCAGCTTAGATCCCACATCTGCCGTAGAAGCTTTCTTT. It encodes CASSLDPTSAVEAFF.

This chain connects TRBV7-2 to TRBJ2-3; 10 bases are a match to TRBD2. The CDR3 is made up of 14 amino acids. Germline assignment: CDR1 SGHTA and CDR2 FQGNSA. The trim removed 3 bases at V and 9 bases at J, leaving 6 bases unmatched. The CDR3: CASSLGTSAMTQYF. The CDR3 bases are TGTGCCAGCAGCTTGGGGACTAGCGCCATGACGCAGTATTTT.

The chain carries TRBV27 and TRBJ1-1, with TRBD1 as a possible D gene (6 bases). V was trimmed by 1 base and J by 2 bases, leaving 11 bases between them. The CDR3 contains 15 residues. Germline V lookup: CDR1 MNHEY, CDR2 SMNVEV (reference sequence). The CDR3 reads CASSLFPGVNTEAFF. DNA of the CDR3: TGTGCCAGCAGTTTATTCCCAGGGGTAAACACTGAAGCTTTCTTT.

The V call is TRBV18, the J call TRBJ1-4; D unresolved. Germline V gene lookup returns CDR1 KGHSH and CDR2 LQKENI. Deletions cut 6 bases from V and 2 bases from J, with 10 bases between. CDR3 length: 14 residues. As DNA, the CDR3 is TGTGCCAGCTCTCTAGCCTCCACTAATGAAAAACTGTTTTTT. This sequence encodes CASSLASTNEKLFF.

The chain couples TRBV11-3 to TRBJ2-1; 8 positions agree with TRBD2. The germline V gene encodes CDR1 SGHNT and CDR2 YENEEA. The CDR3 has 15 residues. The V gene end was trimmed by 2 bases and the J gene end by 6 bases; junction bases not matched to a gene: 6. The CDR3 here is CASSLLPAGVNEQFF. The CDR3 DNA sequence: TGTGCCAGCAGCTTACTCCCAGCGGGGGTCAATGAGCAGTTCTTC.

This clone showed up just a few times. The gene calls are TRBV27 and TRBJ1-6; D is ambiguous. The CDR3 covers 14 residues. The V gene lost 5 bases and the J gene lost 9 bases, with 14 bases spanning the gap. Germline V gives CDR1 MNHEY, CDR2 SMNVEV (reference sequence). The CDR3 DNA sequence: TGTGCCAGCAGTCCGGAGTCCCAAAGTTCACCCCTCCACTTT. Residues: CASSPESQSSPLHF.

The chain carries TRBV4-3 and TRBJ1-6, with D perhaps matching TRBD1 (5 bases). The CDR3 sequence is 17 residues long. Trimming pared 0 bases from V and 10 bases from J, leaving 19 bases between. Per germline, CDR1 LGHNA and CDR2 YSLEER. The CDR3: CASSQDQGAPVYSPLHF. The CDR3 nucleotides read TGCGCCAGCAGCCAAGATCAGGGTGCGCCGGTTTACTCACCCCTCCACTTT.

The genes are TRBV27 and TRBJ2-7; no firm D call. This CDR3 spans 13 amino acids. Germline CDR1 MNHEY, CDR2 SMNVEV (reference sequence). V was cut by 4 bases and J by 0 bases, with 7 bases left in between. The CDR3 nucleotides read TGTGCCAGCAGTTCCCCTCCCTCCTACGAGCAGTACTTC. Amino acids: CASSSPPSYEQYF.

The chain employs TRBV7-9 and TRBJ2-5; D is perhaps TRBD2 (6 bases). V was cut by 4 bases and J by 5 bases, with 20 bases left in between. The CDR3 extends over 16 amino acids. Per germline, CDR1 SEHNR and CDR2 FQNEAQ (reference sequence). CDR3 residues: CASSSWASEGMETQYF. As DNA, the CDR3 is TGTGCCAGCAGCTCATGGGCTAGCGAGGGGATGGAGACCCAGTACTTC.

The rearrangement links TRBV5-1 to TRBJ2-3; the D is unclear. Germline V gene data show CDR1 as SGHRS and CDR2 as YFSETQ. This CDR3 contains 14 residues. V was trimmed by 0 bases and J by 2 bases, leaving 7 bases between them. CDR3 loop: CASSLEANTDTQYF. DNA of the CDR3: TGCGCCAGCAGCTTGGAAGCTAACACAGATACGCAGTATTTT.

The rearrangement joins TRBV27 to TRBJ1-2, with 9 bases identical to TRBD1. V lost 7 bases, J lost 5 bases, and 8 bases stayed unmatched. Germline loops: CDR1 MNHEY, CDR2 SMNVEV (reference sequence). This CDR3 is 14 amino acids long. For the CDR3, the DNA is TGTGCCAGCACCCGCACAGGGGGCGAATATGGCTACACCTTC. Translation: CASTRTGGEYGYTF.

The chain recombines TRBV10-2 with TRBJ2-5; no definite D call. V lost 3 bases, J lost 1 base, and 9 bases lay in between. The CDR3 covers 14 residues. The germline gives CDR1 WSHSY, CDR2 SAAADI. The CDR3 loop is CASSDLASQETQYF. The CDR3 region has the DNA TGCGCCAGCAGTGATTTGGCTTCCCAAGAGACCCAGTACTTC.

This chain uses TRBV21-1 with TRBJ2-3; the table gives TRBD2 as D, unverified against the DNA. TRBV21-1 is flagged as a pseudogene. The CDR3 length is 12 residues. The CDR3 nucleotides read TGTGCCAGCAGCAAAGCGCGACGGGGGCAGTATTTT. This gives the protein CASSKARRGQYF.

This clone showed up just once. The genes are TRBV30 and TRBJ1-1; 7 nucleotides line up with TRBD1. Germline V gene data show CDR1 as GTSNPN and CDR2 as SVGIG (reference sequence). The V gene end was trimmed by 3 bases and the J gene end by 2 bases; junction bases not matched to a gene: 6. This CDR3 contains 14 residues. The CDR3 DNA reads as TGTGCCTGGAGAATCGGGACAGTAAACACTGAAGCTTTCTTT. This encodes CAWRIGTVNTEAFF.

This clone has only a few counts. The chain uses TRBV5-1 and TRBJ1-1, with D tentatively TRBD1 (5 bases). Trimming pared 2 bases from V and 6 bases from J, leaving 17 bases between. CDR1 and CDR2 from the germline V gene are SGHRS and YFSETQ. CDR3 length equals 15 residues. CDR3 DNA sequence: TGCGCCAGCAGCTTCGGGAGGGGCGCTGAGTCTGAAGCTTTCTTT. This encodes CASSFGRGAESEAFF.

The chain links TRBV5-1 to TRBJ2-5, with D possibly TRBD2 on 6 matching bases. The CDR3 is 15 residues long. V lost 4 bases and J lost 5, with 18 bases in between. Germline loops: CDR1 SGHRS, CDR2 YFSETQ. The CDR3 sequence is CASSPRGSRGETQYF. The CDR3 DNA follows: TGCGCCAGCAGCCCCCGGGGCTCCCGGGGGGAGACCCAGTACTTC.

The CDR3 DNA reads as TGTGCCAGCAGGGCCGGCGGGACAGATACGCAGTATTTT. The encoded protein is CASRAGGTDTQYF. The V and J genes are TRBV2 and TRBJ2-3, with D possibly being TRBD2 (5 bases). Germline V gene data show CDR1 as SNHLY and CDR2 as FYNNEI. V shed 6 bases and J shed 3 bases, with 10 bases lying between them. The CDR3 has 13 residues.

The chain has TRBV23-1 and TRBJ1-5; TRBD1 might be the D (6 bases). TRBV23-1 is flagged as an ORF with uncertain function. The CDR3 extends over 16 amino acids. The V end lost 4 bases, the J end lost 4 bases, and 17 bases lay between the germline ends. This CDR3 is CASSRRGTGINQPQHF. In DNA form, the CDR3 reads TGCGCCAGCAGTCGCAGGGGAACAGGGATAAATCAGCCCCAGCATTTT.